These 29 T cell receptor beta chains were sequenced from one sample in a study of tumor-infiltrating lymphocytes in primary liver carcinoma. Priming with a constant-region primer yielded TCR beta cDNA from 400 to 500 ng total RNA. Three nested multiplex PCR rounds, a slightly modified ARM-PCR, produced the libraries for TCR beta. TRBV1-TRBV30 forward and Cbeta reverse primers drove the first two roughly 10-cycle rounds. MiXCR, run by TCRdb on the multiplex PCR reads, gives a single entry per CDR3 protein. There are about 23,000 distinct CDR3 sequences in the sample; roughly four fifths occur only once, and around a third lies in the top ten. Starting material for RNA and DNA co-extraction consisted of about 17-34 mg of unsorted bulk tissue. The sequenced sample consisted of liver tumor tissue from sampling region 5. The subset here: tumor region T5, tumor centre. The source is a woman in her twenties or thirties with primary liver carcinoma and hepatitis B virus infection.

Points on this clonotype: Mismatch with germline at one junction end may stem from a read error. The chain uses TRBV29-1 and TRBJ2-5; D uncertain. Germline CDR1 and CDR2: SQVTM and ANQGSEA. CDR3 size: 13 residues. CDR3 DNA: TGCAGCCTTGGCTCGTCTGCCAAAGAGTCCCAATACTTC. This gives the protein CSLGSSAKESQYF.

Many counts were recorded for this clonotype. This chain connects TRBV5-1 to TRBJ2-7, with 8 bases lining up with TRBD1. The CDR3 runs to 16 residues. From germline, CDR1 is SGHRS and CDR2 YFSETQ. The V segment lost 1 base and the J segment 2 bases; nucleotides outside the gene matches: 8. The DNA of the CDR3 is TGCGCCAGCAGCTTGTCAGGTACAGGGGGAGCCTACGAGCAGTACTTC. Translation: CASSLSGTGGAYEQYF. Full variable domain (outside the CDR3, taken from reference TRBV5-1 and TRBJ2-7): KAGVTQTPRYLIKTRGQQVTLSCSPISGHRSVSWYQQTPGQGLQFLFEYFSETQRNKGNFPGRFSGRQFSNSRSEMNVSTLELGDSALYLCASSLSGTGGAYEQYFGPGTRLTVT.

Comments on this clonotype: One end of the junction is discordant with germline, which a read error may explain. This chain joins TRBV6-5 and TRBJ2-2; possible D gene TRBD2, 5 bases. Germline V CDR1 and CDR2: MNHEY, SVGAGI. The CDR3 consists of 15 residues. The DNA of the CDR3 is TGTGCCGGCAGTCCGCGGAAAGGGTCCACCGGGGAGTTGTTTTTT. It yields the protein CAGSPRKGSTGELFF.

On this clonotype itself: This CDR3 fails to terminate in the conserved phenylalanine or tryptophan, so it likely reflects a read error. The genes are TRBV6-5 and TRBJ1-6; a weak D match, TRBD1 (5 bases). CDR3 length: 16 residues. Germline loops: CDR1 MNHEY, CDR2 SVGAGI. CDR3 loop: CVSSRQSAIYNSPLHS. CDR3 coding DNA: TGTGTCAGCAGTAGACAGTCTGCCATATATAATTCACCCCTCCACTCT.

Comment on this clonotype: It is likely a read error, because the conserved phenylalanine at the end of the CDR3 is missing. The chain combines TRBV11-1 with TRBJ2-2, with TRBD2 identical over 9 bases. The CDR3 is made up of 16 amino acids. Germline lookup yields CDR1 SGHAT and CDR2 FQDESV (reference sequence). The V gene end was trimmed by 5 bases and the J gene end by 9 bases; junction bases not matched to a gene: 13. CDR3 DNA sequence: TGTGCCAGCAGCAGGGTTATAGCGGGAGTGTCCTGGGAGCTGTTTTTG. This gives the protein CASSRVIAGVSWELFL.

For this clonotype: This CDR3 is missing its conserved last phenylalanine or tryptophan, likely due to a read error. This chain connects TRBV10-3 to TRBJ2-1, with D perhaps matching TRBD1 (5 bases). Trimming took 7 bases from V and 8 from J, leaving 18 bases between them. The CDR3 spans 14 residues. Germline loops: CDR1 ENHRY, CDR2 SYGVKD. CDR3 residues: CAITPRATRDEQFV. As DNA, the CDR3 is TGTGCCATCACTCCCAGGGCGACCCGGGATGAGCAGTTCGTC.

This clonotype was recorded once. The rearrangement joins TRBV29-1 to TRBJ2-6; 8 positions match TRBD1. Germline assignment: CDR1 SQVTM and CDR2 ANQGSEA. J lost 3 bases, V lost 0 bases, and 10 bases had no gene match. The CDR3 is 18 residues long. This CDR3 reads CSVEDQGQGADGANVLTF. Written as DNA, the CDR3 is TGCAGCGTTGAAGATCAAGGTCAGGGGGCAGATGGGGCCAACGTCCTGACTTTC.

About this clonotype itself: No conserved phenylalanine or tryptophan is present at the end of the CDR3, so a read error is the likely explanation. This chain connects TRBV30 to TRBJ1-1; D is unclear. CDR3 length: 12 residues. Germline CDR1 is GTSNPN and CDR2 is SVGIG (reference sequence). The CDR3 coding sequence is TGTGTCTGGAGTGAAGTGCCCACTGAAGCTTTCATT. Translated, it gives CVWSEVPTEAFI.

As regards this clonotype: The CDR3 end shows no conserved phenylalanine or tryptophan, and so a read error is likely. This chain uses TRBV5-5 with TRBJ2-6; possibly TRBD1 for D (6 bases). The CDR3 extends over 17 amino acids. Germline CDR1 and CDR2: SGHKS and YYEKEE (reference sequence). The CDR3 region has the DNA TGTATCAGCAGCTTACTGGGGGCCGCTTCTGGGGCCAACGTCCTGACTTCC. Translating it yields CISSLLGAASGANVLTS.

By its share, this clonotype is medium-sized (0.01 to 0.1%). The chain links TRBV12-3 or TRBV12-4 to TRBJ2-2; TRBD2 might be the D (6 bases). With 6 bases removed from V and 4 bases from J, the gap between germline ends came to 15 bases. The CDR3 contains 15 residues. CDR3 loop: CASSPPVAVTGELFF. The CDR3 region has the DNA TGTGCCAGCAGCCCCCCTGTAGCGGTCACCGGGGAGCTGTTTTTT.

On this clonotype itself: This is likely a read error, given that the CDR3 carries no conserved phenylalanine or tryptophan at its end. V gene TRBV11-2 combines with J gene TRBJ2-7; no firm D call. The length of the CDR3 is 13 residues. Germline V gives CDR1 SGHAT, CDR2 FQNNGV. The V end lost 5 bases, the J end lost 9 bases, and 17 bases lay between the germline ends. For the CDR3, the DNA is TGTGCCAGCAGCCCCCCGAATACGGGCGTGCAGTACTTA. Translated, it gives CASSPPNTGVQYL.

In nucleotides, the CDR3 is TGTGCCATCAGTGAGTCGGCTACCAGACAAGGGACTCACTACTTC. Protein product: CAISESATRQGTHYF. This chain joins TRBV10-3 and TRBJ2-5, with D maybe TRBD2 (6 bases). The V end was cut by 0 bases, the J end by 14 bases, with 22 bases between. The CDR3 extends over 15 amino acids. Germline values: CDR1 ENHRY, CDR2 SYGVKD.

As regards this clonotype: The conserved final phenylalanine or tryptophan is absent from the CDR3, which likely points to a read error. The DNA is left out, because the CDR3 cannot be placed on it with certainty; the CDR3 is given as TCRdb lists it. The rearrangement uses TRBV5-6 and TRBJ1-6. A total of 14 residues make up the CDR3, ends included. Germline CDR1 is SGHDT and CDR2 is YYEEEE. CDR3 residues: CVSSLVELGSLLQL.

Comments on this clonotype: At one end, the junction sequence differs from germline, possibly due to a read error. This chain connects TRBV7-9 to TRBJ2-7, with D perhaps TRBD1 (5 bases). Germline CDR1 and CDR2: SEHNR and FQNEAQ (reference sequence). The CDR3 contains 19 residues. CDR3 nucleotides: TGTGCCAGCAGTCCCGGAATAGGGGCCCGTCGAGGCCATACCTACGGGCAGTACTTC. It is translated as CASSPGIGARRGHTYGQYF.

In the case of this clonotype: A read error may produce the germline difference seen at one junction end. The CDR3: CASRTGTSGYSELFF. The CDR3 bases are TGTGCCAGCAGGACCGGGACTAGCGGCTACAGTGAGCTGTTCTTC. The chain couples TRBV11-1 to TRBJ2-1; 11 bases fit TRBD2. Germline V gives CDR1 SGHAT, CDR2 FQDESV (reference sequence). The CDR3 contains 15 residues.

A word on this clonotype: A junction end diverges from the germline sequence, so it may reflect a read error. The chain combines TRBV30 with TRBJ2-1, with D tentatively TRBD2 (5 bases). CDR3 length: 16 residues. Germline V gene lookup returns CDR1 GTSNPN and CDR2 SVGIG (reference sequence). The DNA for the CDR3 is TGTGTCCGGAGGTCGGCTATGCGGAGCTCCGACAATGAGCAGTTCTTC. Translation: CVRRSAMRSSDNEQFF. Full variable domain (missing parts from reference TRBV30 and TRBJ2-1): SQTIHQWPATLVQPVGSPLSLECTVEGTSNPNLYWYRQAAGRGLQLLFYSVGIGQISSEVPQNLSASRPQDRQFILSSKKLLLSDSGFYLCVRRSAMRSSDNEQFFGPGTRLTVL.

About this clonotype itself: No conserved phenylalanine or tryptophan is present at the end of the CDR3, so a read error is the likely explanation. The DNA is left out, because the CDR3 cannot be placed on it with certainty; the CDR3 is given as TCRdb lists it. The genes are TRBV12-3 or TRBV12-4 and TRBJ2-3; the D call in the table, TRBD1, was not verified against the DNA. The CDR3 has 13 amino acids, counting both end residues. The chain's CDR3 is CASSRDRTDTHYL.

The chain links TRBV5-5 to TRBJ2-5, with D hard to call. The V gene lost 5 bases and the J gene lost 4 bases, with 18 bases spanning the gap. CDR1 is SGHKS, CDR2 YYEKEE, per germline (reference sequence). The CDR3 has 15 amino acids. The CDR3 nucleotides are TGTGCCAGCAGTTTCGAGGCAGTATGTTTAGAGACCCAGTACTTC. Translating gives CASSFEAVCLETQYF.

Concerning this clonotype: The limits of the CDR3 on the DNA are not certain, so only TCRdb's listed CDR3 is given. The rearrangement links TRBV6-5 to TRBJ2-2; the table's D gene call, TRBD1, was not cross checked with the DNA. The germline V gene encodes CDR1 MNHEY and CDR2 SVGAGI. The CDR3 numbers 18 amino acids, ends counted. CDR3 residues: CSSSYSPGVGSGTGELLF.

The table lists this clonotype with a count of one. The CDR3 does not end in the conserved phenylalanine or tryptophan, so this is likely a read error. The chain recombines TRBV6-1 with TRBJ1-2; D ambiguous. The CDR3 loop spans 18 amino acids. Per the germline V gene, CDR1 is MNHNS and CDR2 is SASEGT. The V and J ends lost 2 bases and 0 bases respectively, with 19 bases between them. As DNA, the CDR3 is TGTGCCAGCAGTGAACGGTTCCTGGCCCTTAGATCTAACTATGGCTACACCCGC. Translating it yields CASSERFLALRSNYGYTR.

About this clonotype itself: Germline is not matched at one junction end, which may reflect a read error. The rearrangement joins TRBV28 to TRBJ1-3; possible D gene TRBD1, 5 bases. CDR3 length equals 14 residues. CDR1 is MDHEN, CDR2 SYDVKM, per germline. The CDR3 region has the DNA TGCGCCAGTGGAACAGGCGACTCTGGAAACACCATATATTTT. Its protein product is CASGTGDSGNTIYF.

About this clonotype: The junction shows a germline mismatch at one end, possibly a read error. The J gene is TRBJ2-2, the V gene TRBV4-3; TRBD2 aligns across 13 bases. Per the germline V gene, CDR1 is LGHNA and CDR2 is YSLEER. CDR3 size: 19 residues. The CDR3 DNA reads TGTGCCAGCAGCGTACTAGCGGGAGGGCCCCGTCCGAATACCGGGGAGCTGTTTTTT. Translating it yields CASSVLAGGPRPNTGELFF.

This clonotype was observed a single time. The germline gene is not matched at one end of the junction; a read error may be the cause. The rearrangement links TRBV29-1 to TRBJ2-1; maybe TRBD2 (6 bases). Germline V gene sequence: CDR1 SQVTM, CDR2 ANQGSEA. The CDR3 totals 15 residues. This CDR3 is CSVQSGLHNYNEHFF. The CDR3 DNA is TGCAGTGTACAATCCGGACTACACAACTACAATGAGCACTTCTTC.

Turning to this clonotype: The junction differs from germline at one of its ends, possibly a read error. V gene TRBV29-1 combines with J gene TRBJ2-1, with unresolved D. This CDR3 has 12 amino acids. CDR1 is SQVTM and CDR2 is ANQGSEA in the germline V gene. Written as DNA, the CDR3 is TGCAGCGCCCTATGGTACTACAATGAGCATTTCTTC. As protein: CSALWYYNEHFF.

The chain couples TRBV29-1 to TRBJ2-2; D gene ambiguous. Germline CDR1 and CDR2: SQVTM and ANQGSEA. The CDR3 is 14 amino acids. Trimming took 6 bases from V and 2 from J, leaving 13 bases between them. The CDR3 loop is CSVRVRPNTGELFF. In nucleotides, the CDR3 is TGCAGCGTCAGAGTGCGCCCTAACACCGGGGAGCTGTTTTTT.

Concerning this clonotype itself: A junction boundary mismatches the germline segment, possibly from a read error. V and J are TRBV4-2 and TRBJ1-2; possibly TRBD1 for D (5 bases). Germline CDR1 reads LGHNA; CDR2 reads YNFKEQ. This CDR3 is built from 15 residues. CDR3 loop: CAGSQDAGRGRGYAF. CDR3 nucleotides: TGTGCCGGGAGCCAAGATGCGGGGCGCGGGCGTGGCTACGCCTTC.

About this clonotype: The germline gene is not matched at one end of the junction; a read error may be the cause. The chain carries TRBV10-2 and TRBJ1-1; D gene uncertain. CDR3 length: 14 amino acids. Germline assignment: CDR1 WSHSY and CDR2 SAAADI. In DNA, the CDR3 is TGCACCAGTAGTGAGTTGAAGACGGGCACTGAAGCTCTCTTT. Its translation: CTSSELKTGTEALF.

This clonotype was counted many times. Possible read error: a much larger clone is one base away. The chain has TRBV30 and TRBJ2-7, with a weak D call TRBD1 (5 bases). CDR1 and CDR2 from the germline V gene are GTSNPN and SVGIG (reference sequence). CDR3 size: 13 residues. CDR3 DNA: TGTGCCTGGAGCGCCGTGTGGGGCCACGAGCAGCACTTC. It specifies CAWSAVWGHEQHF.

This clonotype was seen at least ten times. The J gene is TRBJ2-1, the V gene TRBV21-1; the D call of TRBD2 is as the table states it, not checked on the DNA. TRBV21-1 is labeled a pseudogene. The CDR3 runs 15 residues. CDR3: CASSKFLAGDNEQFF. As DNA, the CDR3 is TGTGCCAGCAGCAAGTTTTTAGCGGGAGACAATGAGCAGTTCTTC.